This T cell receptor (beta chain) appears in the sequencing data of a study of blood T cell repertoires in COVID-19. Study summary: From the United States, Italy and Spain came samples of acute and convalescent COVID-19.

Seattle-derived patients entered the study during active infection and were followed longitudinally. Original analysis: Counts of nucleated cells, estimated from reference gene primer amplification, were obtained. Profiled with immunoSEQ multiplex PCR; TCRdb holds only in-frame clones, not every one. D and trimming come from the DNA, and the V and J calls and clone size come from that table. The profile shows 150,000 to 200,000 clones, roughly 93% of them singletons. CDR1 and CDR2 from the germline V gene are MNHEY and SMNVEV (reference sequence). V was clipped by 5 bases and J by 5 bases; unmatched bases: 9. The CDR3 has 15 residues.

This rearrangement joins TRBV27 to TRBJ2-1, with 7 bases fitting TRBD1. The sample consisted of peripheral blood. The receptor's source is an older woman with COVID-19, enrolled during active disease. The CDR3 spells CASSLIGTVNNEQFF. CDR3 DNA: TGTGCCAGCAGTCTGATCGGGACAGTCAACAATGAGCAGTTCTTC.